These T cell receptor beta chains were read from a single sample in a study of blood T cells in healthy people across ages. TCRdb redid the calling of the 5' RACE reads with MiXCR, one entry per CDR3 protein. This sample carries about 1.4 million distinct CDR3 sequences, roughly 60% of them seen once, and the ten largest clones take over 5%. The sequenced material came from blood. The receptors were gathered from a young man in good health. CDR3s include the opening cysteine and the closing phenylalanine or tryptophan. D genes are given only for firm matches. Some rows have no size entry. The others give once, few or many, or a class for an expanded clone.

TRBV9	TRBJ2-7	TRBD2	-	TGTGCCAGCAGCATTGAGCGGGGGGGCCTCTACGAGCAGTACTTC	CASSIERGGLYEQYF
TRBV5-1	TRBJ2-3	-	few	TGCGCCAGCAGCACACGGACTGGTCTGGATACGCAGTATTTT	CASSTRTGLDTQYF
TRBV14	TRBJ2-4	-	-	TGTGCCAGCAGCTCGGTCGGTCCCAAAAACATTCAGTACTTC	CASSSVGPKNIQYF
TRBV12-3/TRBV12-4	TRBJ1-2	-	-	TGTACCAGCAGTTTAGCGGGGGTAACGAGATATGGCTACACCTTC	CTSSLAGVTRYGYTF
TRBV7-2	TRBJ1-5	TRBD1	few	TGTGCCAGCAGCTCTTCGGGACAGGGGCATCAGCCCCAGCATTTT	CASSSSGQGHQPQHF
TRBV5-5	TRBJ2-7	-	once	TGTGCCAGCAGCTTGGATGGGGGTTTATCGCGCGAGCAGTACTTC	CASSLDGGLSREQYF
TRBV7-2	TRBJ1-2	-	-	TGTCGTACAGGGAACTATGGCTACACCTTC	CRTGNYGYTF
TRBV11-1	TRBJ2-1	TRBD2	-	TGTGCCAGCAGCGCTGGGCTAGCGGGAGCTAGTGAGCAGTTCTTC	CASSAGLAGASEQFF
TRBV20-1	TRBJ2-4	-	few	TGCAGTGCTAGTCAGGTTGCCAAAAACATTCAGTACTTC	CSASQVAKNIQYF
TRBV7-2	TRBJ1-1	-	-	TGTGCCAGCAGCTTAACACAGCCGAAAGTCTCTGAAGCTTTCTTT	CASSLTQPKVSEAFF
TRBV14	TRBJ1-6	-	-	TGTGCCAGCAGCCAAGAACCGGGAACCGGTTCACCCCTCCACTTT	CASSQEPGTGSPLHF
TRBV7-2	TRBJ2-3	-	-	TGTGCCAGCAGCCCCTTTGGGGCGGATACGCAGTATTTT	CASSPFGADTQYF
TRBV7-9	TRBJ2-7	-	-	TGTGCCAGCAGCTTTGGACGGGGGGCTTATGGTTACGAGCAGTACTTC	CASSFGRGAYGYEQYF
TRBV10-3	TRBJ2-1	TRBD2	-	TGTGCCACCGCTGTCGGGGGGGCCAATGAGCAGTTCTTC	CATAVGGANEQFF
TRBV27	TRBJ1-2	-	-	TGTGCCAGCAGTTTAGAGAAGGGGGGTGGCTACACCTTC	CASSLEKGGGYTF
TRBV29-1	TRBJ2-7	TRBD1	few	TGCAGCGCCGTCAGACAGGGCAAGCAGTACTTC	CSAVRQGKQYF
TRBV4-1	TRBJ2-7	TRBD1	-	TGCGCCAGCAGCCAACCCTCTGGACAGGGGGGCACAAACCCCTCCTACGAGCAGTACTTC	CASSQPSGQGGTNPSYEQYF
TRBV4-3	TRBJ1-2	TRBD1	-	TGCGCCAGCAGCACACGGGACAGGGGAAAGTGGGGCTATGGCTACACCTTC	CASSTRDRGKWGYGYTF
TRBV29-1	TRBJ2-4	-	once	TGCAGCGTCCGCCCGACAGCCAAAAACATTCAGTACTTC	CSVRPTAKNIQYF
TRBV14	TRBJ1-4	-	-	TGTGCCAGCAGCCAATGGGTTGGGGCGACTAATGAAAAACTGTTTTTT	CASSQWVGATNEKLFF
TRBV6-5	TRBJ2-7	TRBD2	-	TGTGCCAGCAGTTACTCCCATAGCGGGAGAAGTTACGAGCAGTACTTC	CASSYSHSGRSYEQYF
TRBV7-7	TRBJ2-3	-	-	TGTGCTAGCAGCTCAGAGTGGGGAACAGATACGCAGTATTTT	CASSSEWGTDTQYF
TRBV6-5	TRBJ2-3	-	-	TGTGCCAGCAGTCCGACAGGCCGGGGGGTTACGCAGTATTTT	CASSPTGRGVTQYF
TRBV4-1	TRBJ1-6	-	-	TGCGCCAGCAGCCAATTTGGGACGGGCAATTCACCCCTCCACTTT	CASSQFGTGNSPLHF